This T cell receptor beta chain was sequenced during a study of cytomegalovirus exposure and HLA in healthy donors. In regard to this clone: Its antigen remains unknown.

Both 60 Vbeta primers and 13 Jbeta primers went into the PCR. The data were produced by immunoSEQ multiplex PCR, yet TCRdb's version contains in-frame clones alone and is incomplete. The sample lists 100,000 to 150,000 clones; 73% were seen once. Overall study results and limits: In an earlier analysis, productive rearrangement rates for most beta V segments clustered near 87% or 30%. Reportedly, cytomegalovirus status was diagnosed with high sensitivity and specificity. A later analysis showed that HLA-associated TCR beta chains had undergone more clonal expansion than equally common others.

The CDR3 is made up of 14 amino acids. Trimming took off 2 bases at V and 3 bases at J, with 8 bases between the two ends. The germline CDR1 and CDR2 sequences are SGDLS and YYNGEE. This sequence joins TRBV9 and TRBJ2-2; no firm D call. The clonotype comes from a woman in her thirties or forties in good health and CMV-seropositive. The sequenced material came from PBMCs. In DNA, the CDR3 is TGTGCCAGCAGCGTCCGAGGTGACACCGGGGAGCTGTTTTTT. Its translation is CASSVRGDTGELFF.